This passage covers 20 T cell receptor beta chains from one sample sequenced in a study of blood T cell repertoires in COVID-19. Measured with immunoSEQ multiplex PCR; TCRdb has only the in-frame clones, and not every one. The repertoire holds around 97,000 clones, with about 89% as singletons. Sequenced input: peripheral blood. The receptor set was obtained from a human donor in a cohort sampled during active COVID-19.

This clone was seen more than once but under ten times. The chain uses TRBV29-1 and TRBJ2-7; 9 bases match TRBD2. Per the germline V gene, CDR1 is SQVTM and CDR2 is ANQGSEA. Germline trimming cut 5 bases from V and 7 bases from J; bases unmatched to any gene: 15. CDR3 length: 15 residues. CDR3 in DNA: TGCAGCGTTAGGTCCGTAGCTAGCGGGGCATATGAGCAGTACTTC. Protein sequence: CSVRSVASGAYEQYF.

This clone was counted between two and nine times. The chain employs TRBV7-3 and TRBJ2-1, with 9 bases that match TRBD2. Losses at the gene ends were 4 bases for V and 9 bases for J; bases not matched to a gene: 7. CDR1 is SGHTA, CDR2 FQGTGA, per germline. This CDR3 has 14 amino acids. DNA of the CDR3: TGTGCCAGCAGCTCGGCGGGAGGGCCGGTTGAGCAGTTCTTC. Translation gives CASSSAGGPVEQFF.

This chain links TRBV7-8 with TRBJ2-7; possible D gene TRBD1, 5 bases. Trimming left V 1 base short and J 3 bases short, with 13 bases between. The CDR3 is 15 amino acids. Germline-derived CDR1 and CDR2 are SGHVS and FQNEAQ. CDR3 in amino acids: CASSLEDRFNYEQYF. The CDR3 DNA reads as TGTGCCAGCAGCTTAGAAGACAGATTTAACTACGAGCAGTACTTC. The full variable domain, its missing parts supplied by reference TRBV7-8 and TRBJ2-7, is GAGVSQSPRYKVAKRGQDVALRCDPISGHVSLFWYQQALGQGPEFLTYFQNEAQLDKSGLPSDRFFAERPEGSVSTLKIQRTQQEDSAVYLCASSLEDRFNYEQYFGPGTRLTVT.

The chain carries TRBV7-9 and TRBJ2-1; D ambiguous. Germline CDR1 reads SEHNR; CDR2 reads FQNEAQ (reference sequence). V lost 3 bases and J 5 bases, leaving 5 bases between the germline ends. There are 12 residues in the CDR3. This chain's CDR3 is CASSFIDNEQFF. CDR3 nucleotide sequence: TGTGCCAGCAGCTTTATAGACAATGAGCAGTTCTTC.

The chain recombines TRBV12-5 with TRBJ1-6, with 7 nucleotides matching TRBD1. Germline CDR1 LGHNT, CDR2 FRNRAP. The CDR3 contains 15 residues. With 0 bases clipped from V and 8 bases from J, the junction kept 4 bases outside the gene matches. CDR3 coding DNA: TGTGCTAGTGGTTTGGTCCCAGGGGGGTATTCACCCCTCCACTTT. It translates to CASGLVPGGYSPLHF.

CDR3 DNA: TGTGCTAGTGGCCCTGATCTATCGGGGCAGCCCCAGCATTTT. Amino acid sequence: CASGPDLSGQPQHF. The V and J genes are TRBV12-5 and TRBJ1-5; D unclear. This CDR3 spans 14 amino acids. Germline CDR1 reads LGHNT; CDR2 reads FRNRAP. Trimming cost V 6 bases and J 7 bases, with 16 bases left between them.

The V call is TRBV19, the J call TRBJ2-7; 7 bases are shared with TRBD2. This CDR3 comprises 14 residues. Germline V CDR1 and CDR2: LNHDA, SQIVND (reference sequence). J lost 0 bases, V lost 2 bases, and 1 base had no gene match. The CDR3 DNA sequence: TGTGCCAGTAGTATACGCGGGAGCTCCTACGAGCAGTACTTC. It codes for CASSIRGSSYEQYF.

The chain couples TRBV6-5 to TRBJ2-5; D is unclear. CDR3 length: 13 amino acids. Germline-derived CDR1 and CDR2 are MNHEY and SVGAGI. Trimming took 10 bases from V and 2 from J, leaving 14 bases between them. CDR3 in amino acids: CAINRIVQETQYF. DNA for the CDR3: TGTGCCATCAACCGAATAGTACAAGAGACCCAGTACTTC.

V gene TRBV7-2 combines with J gene TRBJ2-1; TRBD2 agrees at 9 bases. V was clipped by 2 bases and J by 4 bases; unmatched bases: 3. The CDR3 totals 15 residues. Germline V gene lookup returns CDR1 SGHTA and CDR2 FQGNSA. CDR3 in amino acids: CASSLLGLAYNEQFF. For the CDR3, the DNA is TGTGCCAGCAGCTTATTGGGACTAGCTTACAATGAGCAGTTCTTC.

The chain carries TRBV29-1 and TRBJ2-6; 12 bases map to TRBD2. The V segment lost 2 bases and the J segment 0 bases; nucleotides outside the gene matches: 11. CDR1 and CDR2 from the germline V gene are SQVTM and ANQGSEA. The CDR3 is 20 residues long. In nucleotides, the CDR3 is TGCAGCGTTGAATCGGGACTAGCGGGCGCTCCTAGCTCTGGGGCCAACGTCCTGACTTTC. Protein: CSVESGLAGAPSSGANVLTF.

In this sample, this clone turned up a few times. V is TRBV11-2 and J is TRBJ2-7, with TRBD1 identical over 10 bases. J lost 4 bases, V lost 5 bases, and 8 bases had no gene match. Germline CDR1 reads SGHAT; CDR2 reads FQNNGV. This CDR3 has 15 amino acids. The CDR3 spells CASSKAGTGAYEQYF. The CDR3 coding sequence is TGTGCCAGCAGCAAAGCCGGGACAGGGGCATACGAGCAGTACTTC.

This clone was detected once. The V call is TRBV6-5, the J call TRBJ2-7, with 7 nucleotides matching TRBD2. The CDR3 consists of 14 residues. In germline, CDR1 is MNHEY, CDR2 SVGAGI. Trimming cost V 0 bases and J 6 bases; bases outside gene matches: 5. CDR3 in DNA: TGTGCCAGCAGTTACTCTGGACTAGTTGGCGAGCAGTACTTC. This encodes CASSYSGLVGEQYF.

V and J are TRBV5-1 and TRBJ2-7, with 9 bases lining up with TRBD1. The CDR3 length is 15 residues. Germline CDR1 SGHRS, CDR2 YFSETQ. Trimming took 2 bases from V and 1 from J; bases not matched to a gene: 4. CDR3: CASSFTGQGSYEQYF. The CDR3 DNA reads as TGCGCCAGCAGCTTCACGGGACAGGGTTCCTACGAGCAGTACTTC.

Here the CDR3 DNA reads TGCAGTGCTAGTATTCTGAGGGGGCAGGGGACTGAAGCTTTCTTT. Its protein product is CSASILRGQGTEAFF. The chain employs TRBV20-1 and TRBJ1-1; TRBD1 aligns across 7 bases. Per germline, CDR1 DFQATT and CDR2 SNEGSKA (reference sequence). J lost 5 bases, V lost 3 bases, and 12 bases had no gene match. This CDR3 is built from 15 residues.

This sequence joins TRBV6-1 and TRBJ1-6; D gene uncertain. The V gene lost 4 bases and the J gene lost 7 bases, with 17 bases spanning the gap. The CDR3 is made up of 16 amino acids. The germline CDR1 and CDR2 sequences are MNHNS and SASEGT. The CDR3 is CASSARPPYGNSPLHF. CDR3 sequence (DNA): TGTGCCAGCAGTGCCCGACCGCCTTACGGGAATTCACCCCTCCACTTT.

A single count supports this clone. The chain has TRBV29-1 and TRBJ2-7, with 8 bases that match TRBD1. The CDR3 totals 12 residues. The V gene end was trimmed by 7 bases and the J gene end by 5 bases; junction bases not matched to a gene: 7. Germline-derived CDR1 and CDR2 are SQVTM and ANQGSEA. CDR3 protein: CSGSTGVDEQYF. CDR3 sequence (DNA): TGCAGCGGATCGACAGGGGTGGACGAGCAGTACTTC.

V is TRBV7-2 and J is TRBJ1-4, with TRBD1 as a possible D gene (6 bases). Germline values: CDR1 SGHTA, CDR2 FQGNSA. CDR3 length: 14 amino acids. With 6 bases removed from V and 5 bases from J, the gap between germline ends came to 13 bases. The CDR3, as DNA: TGTGCCAGCAGTAAACAGGGTGTGAATGAAAAACTGTTTTTT. As protein: CASSKQGVNEKLFF.

The chain joins TRBV28 to TRBJ2-1; a weak D match, TRBD2 (6 bases). The CDR3 has 13 amino acids. The V and J ends lost 6 bases and 8 bases respectively, with 14 bases between them. The germline CDR1 and CDR2 sequences are MDHEN and SYDVKM. Written as DNA, the CDR3 is TGTGCCAGCAGAGAGGGACTCTCCTATGAGCAGTTCTTC. It translates to CASREGLSYEQFF.

About this clone: Sequence at one end of the junction differs from germline and may be a read error. The V and J genes are TRBV19 and TRBJ2-7, with TRBD1 matching over 7 bases. This CDR3 contains 16 residues. The V gene's germline CDR1 is LNHDA and CDR2 SQIVND (reference sequence). DNA for the CDR3: TGTGCCACCACGACGACAGGGACCCCTAGCTCCAACGAGCAGTACTTC. This translates into CATTTTGTPSSNEQYF.

The chain joins TRBV5-4 to TRBJ1-2, with D hard to call. Germline CDR1 reads SGHNT; CDR2 reads YYREEE (reference sequence). This CDR3 contains 14 residues. The germline V and J ends were trimmed by 4 bases and 8 bases, with 18 bases remaining between them. The CDR3 DNA is TGTGCCAGCAGCCCCCGCTTGGCGACTTACGGCTACACCTTC. This translates into CASSPRLATYGYTF.